The clone carrying this T cell receptor (beta chain) was found a few times. For the second PCR, which ran for roughly 7 to 11 cycles, a sample-barcoded 5' primer and a J-beta primer mix were used. TCRdb independently ran MiXCR on the 5' RACE reads; one entry per CDR3 protein. The sample consists of about 970,000 distinct CDR3 sequences, roughly 47% of them appearing once. This sample stems from a study of blood T cells in healthy people across ages. Sequenced material: blood. This TCR was sampled from a woman aged 55-69 years in good health.

Written as DNA, the CDR3 is TGTGCCAGCAGCTTAGATGCGGGGATCGGGGAGTATGGCTACACCTTC. As protein: CASSLDAGIGEYGYTF. The chain links TRBV7-9 to TRBJ1-2, with D uncertain. Trimming stripped 1 base from V and 5 bases from J, with 17 bases between. The CDR3 length is 16 residues. Germline V gene sequence: CDR1 SEHNR, CDR2 FQNEAQ (reference sequence). The whole variable domain, remainder taken from reference TRBV7-9 and TRBJ1-2, is DTGVSQNPRHKITKRGQNVTFRCDPISEHNRLYWYRQTLGQGPEFLTYFQNEAQLEKSRLLSDRFSAERPKGSFSTLEIQRTEQGDSAMYLCASSLDAGIGEYGYTFGSGTRLTVV.